These T cell receptor beta chains were read from a single sample in a study of blood T cell repertoires in COVID-19. Produced via immunoSEQ multiplex PCR; TCRdb's table is partial and in-frame only. The sample records under 250,000 clones, roughly 80% being singletons. The sequenced sample consisted of peripheral blood. These receptors all come from a man at least 80 years old with acute or convalescent COVID-19. CDR3s include the opening cysteine and the closing phenylalanine or tryptophan. D genes are given only for firm matches. Some rows have no size entry. The others give once, few or many, or a class for an expanded clone.

v_call	clone_size	j_call	d_call	cdr3_aa	cdr3_nt
TRBV15	-	TRBJ2-7	-	CATSRGLGLSEYEQYF	TGTGCCACCAGCAGAGGCTTGGGACTGTCGGAGTACGAGCAGTACTTC
TRBV6-5	-	TRBJ2-2	TRBD2	CASSRTSGNTGELFF	TGTGCCAGCAGCCGGACTAGCGGGAACACCGGGGAGCTGTTTTTT
TRBV18	-	TRBJ2-1	TRBD2	CASSPGLAFYNEQFF	TGTGCCAGCTCGCCGGGACTAGCGTTCTACAATGAGCAGTTCTTC
TRBV10-1	-	TRBJ1-1	TRBD1	CASLWTGGNMNTEAFF	TGCGCCAGCTTGTGGACAGGGGGCAACATGAACACTGAAGCTTTCTTT
TRBV15	-	TRBJ2-5	TRBD2	CATSRGSSGRLRETQYF	TGTGCCACCAGCAGAGGCTCTAGCGGGAGATTACGTGAGACCCAGTACTTC
TRBV28	-	TRBJ2-7	-	CASSPRESLYEQYF	TGTGCCAGCAGCCCGAGAGAGTCCCTATACGAGCAGTACTTC
TRBV5-1	few	TRBJ2-1	TRBD2	CASSPTSGRSDEQFF	TGCGCCAGCAGCCCGACTAGCGGGAGGTCTGATGAGCAGTTCTTC
TRBV3-1/TRBV3-2	-	TRBJ2-1	TRBD2	CASSQEQRESLSSYNEQFF	TGTGCCAGCAGCCAAGAGCAGCGGGAGTCCCTTAGCTCCTACAATGAGCAGTTCTTC
TRBV7-9	few	TRBJ2-7	-	CASSSMAGTACSF	TGTGCCAGCAGCTCGATGGCGGGGACCGCCTGTTCCTTC
TRBV18	-	TRBJ2-1	TRBD2	CASSPPGLASSNEQFF	TGTGCCAGCTCACCCCCGGGACTAGCGTCCAGCAATGAGCAGTTCTTC
TRBV28	-	TRBJ1-6	-	CASSLGRTDSPLHF	TGTGCCAGCAGTTTAGGCCGGACTGATTCACCCCTCCACTTT
TRBV4-1	-	TRBJ1-1	-	CASSQGRGGTEAFF	TGCGCCAGCAGCCAAGGCCGGGGGGGCACTGAAGCTTTCTTT
TRBV7-3	-	TRBJ1-1	TRBD1	CASSGQGMNTEAFF	TGTGCCAGCAGCGGACAGGGGATGAACACTGAAGCTTTCTTT
TRBV5-1	-	TRBJ2-1	-	CASSVLHGRNEQFF	TGCGCCAGCAGCGTCCTCCACGGGAGAAATGAGCAGTTCTTC
TRBV15	-	TRBJ2-2	TRBD1	CATSIRDSNTGELFF	TGTGCCACCAGCATACGGGACAGTAACACCGGGGAGCTGTTTTTT
TRBV5-1	once	TRBJ1-4	TRBD1	CASSYGQGGGKLFF	TGCGCCAGCAGCTACGGACAGGGGGGTGGAAAACTGTTTTTT
TRBV11-1	once	TRBJ2-7	-	CASSSDRLYEQYF	TGTGCCAGCAGCTCGGACAGACTCTACGAGCAGTACTTC
TRBV19	-	TRBJ2-1	-	CASRLGGRREQFF	TGTGCCAGTAGGCTCGGAGGGCGCAGAGAGCAGTTCTTC
TRBV5-4	-	TRBJ1-2	-	CASNWAGTYGYTF	TGTGCCAGCAACTGGGCGGGTACATATGGCTACACCTTC
TRBV19	-	TRBJ1-2	-	CATPGGLNGALNYGYTF	TGTGCCACACCAGGAGGGTTAAACGGGGCGCTGAACTATGGCTACACCTTC
TRBV7-6	-	TRBJ2-7	TRBD2	CASSTRLAGTYEQYF	TGTGCCAGCAGCACGAGACTAGCGGGAACCTACGAGCAGTACTTC
TRBV6-1	once	TRBJ1-5	TRBD1	CASSEVGTGVADQPQHF	TGTGCCAGCAGTGAAGTTGGGACAGGGGTGGCGGATCAGCCCCAGCATTTT
TRBV27	-	TRBJ1-6	TRBD1	CASSPGQGRVVNSPLHF	TGTGCCAGCAGTCCCGGACAGGGCAGAGTGGTGAATTCACCCCTCCACTTT
TRBV2	-	TRBJ1-5	-	CASSPLGGQPQHF	TGTGCCAGCTCGCCCCTCGGGGGTCAGCCCCAGCATTTT
TRBV4-2	-	TRBJ1-2	-	CASSEGYDYGYTF	TGTGCCAGCAGCGAGGGCTACGACTATGGCTACACCTTC
TRBV3-1/TRBV3-2	-	TRBJ2-3	TRBD1	CASSTSTGGAGRRTDTQYF	TGTGCCAGCAGCACTTCTACAGGGGGCGCTGGTAGGAGGACAGATACGCAGTATTTT
TRBV30	-	TRBJ2-2	-	CASEGGTHTGELFF	TGTGCCTCAGAGGGGGGGACCCACACCGGGGAGCTGTTTTTT
TRBV28	-	TRBJ2-4	TRBD1	CASSLSVGQGNIQYF	TGTGCCAGCAGTTTATCCGTAGGACAGGGGAACATTCAGTACTTC
TRBV25-1	once	TRBJ1-1	-	CASNNGQLSNTEAFF	TGTGCCAGCAATAACGGACAGCTTTCGAACACTGAAGCTTTCTTT
TRBV13	-	TRBJ1-4	-	CASSLNRAEKLFF	TGTGCCAGCAGCTTAAACAGGGCCGAAAAACTGTTTTTT
TRBV10-2	-	TRBJ2-7	TRBD1	CASSERRTGVSEQYF	TGCGCCAGCAGTGAGCGGAGGACAGGGGTATCCGAGCAGTACTTC
TRBV6-5	-	TRBJ2-7	-	CASSHLGGAPYEQYF	TGTGCCAGCAGCCACCTGGGGGGGGCCCCCTACGAGCAGTACTTC
TRBV24-1	-	TRBJ2-1	TRBD2	CATRTSGSDEQFF	TGTGCCACCAGGACTAGCGGGAGCGATGAGCAGTTCTTC
TRBV28	-	TRBJ1-2	-	CASSLGAGGYTF	TGTGCCAGCAGTTTAGGGGCCGGTGGCTACACCTTC
TRBV5-1	-	TRBJ1-6	-	CASSLAQGDSPLHF	TGCGCCAGCAGCTTGGCACAGGGTGACTCACCCCTCCACTTT
TRBV2	-	TRBJ1-2	-	CASRLTEAPFYGYTF	TGTGCCAGCAGACTGACAGAGGCCCCGTTCTATGGCTACACCTTC
TRBV12-5	-	TRBJ2-7	-	CASGLVGVPEQYF	TGTGCTAGTGGTTTGGTAGGGGTTCCCGAGCAGTACTTC
TRBV11-2	few	TRBJ1-2	-	CASSLLGGGGYTF	TGTGCCAGCAGCTTGTTAGGCGGCGGGGGCTACACCTTC
TRBV18	-	TRBJ1-5	TRBD1	CASSQGTAYQPQHF	TGTGCCAGCTCACAAGGGACAGCCTATCAGCCCCAGCATTTT
TRBV2	-	TRBJ1-3	TRBD1	CASSDVHRGSGNTIYF	TGTGCCAGCAGTGACGTCCACAGGGGCTCTGGAAACACCATATATTTT
TRBV7-9	-	TRBJ1-1	-	CASSVRENTEAFF	TGTGCCAGCAGCGTCAGGGAGAACACTGAAGCTTTCTTT
TRBV24-1	-	TRBJ1-2	TRBD1	CATSDSNPYRGRIYGYTF	TGTGCCACCAGTGATTCAAACCCTTACAGGGGGCGTATCTATGGCTACACCTTC
TRBV5-1	-	TRBJ1-1	TRBD1	CASSPPYRGRNTEAFF	TGCGCCAGCAGCCCCCCCTACAGGGGGCGGAACACTGAAGCTTTCTTT
TRBV5-1	-	TRBJ1-3	TRBD1	CASSPGQGFGNTIYF	TGCGCCAGCAGCCCGGGACAGGGGTTTGGAAACACCATATATTTT
TRBV6-5	-	TRBJ1-2	-	CASSYAMSGPYGYTF	TGTGCCAGCAGTTACGCAATGTCAGGGCCCTATGGCTACACCTTC
TRBV24-1	-	TRBJ1-5	-	CATSGAGQPQHF	TGTGCCACCAGTGGGGCAGGCCAGCCCCAGCATTTT
TRBV30	-	TRBJ1-2	TRBD1	CAWSWTGLPRGYTF	TGTGCCTGGAGCTGGACAGGGCTTCCTCGGGGCTACACCTTC
TRBV7-3	-	TRBJ2-1	-	CASSRGVTNEQFF	TGTGCCAGCTCGCGCGGGGTAACAAATGAGCAGTTCTTC
TRBV7-9	-	TRBJ1-2	-	CASSLDSGSGYTF	TGTGCCAGCAGCTTAGACTCAGGGTCTGGCTACACCTTC
TRBV9	-	TRBJ2-1	TRBD2	CASSLGTSGRYEGEQFF	TGTGCCAGCAGCCTTGGGACTAGCGGGAGGTATGAAGGGGAGCAGTTCTTC
TRBV6-5	-	TRBJ2-7	-	CASSYSVRGPYEQYF	TGTGCCAGCAGTTACTCGGTCAGGGGTCCCTACGAGCAGTACTTC
TRBV10-3	few	TRBJ2-3	TRBD1	CAISKQGAAGTDTQYF	TGTGCCATCAGTAAACAGGGGGCCGCTGGCACAGATACGCAGTATTTT
TRBV6-6	-	TRBJ1-1	-	CASSPRVGRGFPAYMNTEAFF	TGTGCCAGCAGTCCTCGGGTGGGGAGAGGGTTCCCGGCCTACATGAACACTGAAGCTTTCTTT
TRBV2	few	TRBJ2-7	TRBD1	CASSEAGRGQDEQYF	TGTGCCAGCAGTGAAGCGGGCAGGGGGCAAGACGAGCAGTACTTC
TRBV11-2	-	TRBJ2-3	TRBD2	CASSSAGTSGSSTDTQYF	TGTGCCAGCAGCTCCGCCGGGACTAGCGGGTCTAGCACAGATACGCAGTATTTT